Here is one TCR beta chain with its context. Autoimmune disease history or systemic immunosuppression led to patients being barred. This sample stems from a study of OX40 agonist ivuxolimab in advanced cancers. Study background: Patients were given ivuxolimab, an antibody that agonizes OX40 (CD134). Prior anti-PD-1, anti-PD-L1 or anti-CTLA-4 therapy was allowed; around 43% had some.

The germline CDR1 and CDR2 sequences are MGHRA and YSYEKL. V dropped 6 bases and J dropped 0 bases, with 11 bases sitting between them. This CDR3 spans 14 amino acids. The protocol was immunoSEQ multiplex PCR, while the TCRdb copy is restricted to in-frame clones and leaves out a portion. The repertoire has approximately 60,000 clones, 88% of them found once; the top ten carry roughly 7%. This sequence was found in an adult with an advanced solid tumor such as melanoma, head and neck, liver or kidney cancer. Material: CD4+ or CD8+ T cells sorted from blood, obtained in a trial of the OX40 agonist ivuxolimab. The chain combines TRBV4-1 with TRBJ1-1; possibly TRBD1 for D (5 bases). The CDR3 loop is CASSRQRVNTEAFF. CDR3 nucleotides: TGCGCCAGCAGTCGACAGAGAGTGAACACTGAAGCTTTCTTT.